One sample yielded the 9 T cell receptor beta chains listed below, sequenced in a study of persistence of HIV-infected CD4 T cells. The stimulus was an HIV-1 Gag 15-mer peptide pool, about 1 ug/peptide/mL. CD40L-negative CD69-negative CD45RO-high memory CD4+ T cells were sorted as populations depleted of antigen-responding cells. The libraries were made with immunoSEQ version 4 in survey mode. This table comes from immunoSEQ multiplex PCR, and its TCRdb copy is limited to in-frame clones, with some not included. The table shows tens of thousands of clones, with around 78% occurring only once. Their cognate antigens are unknown. This specimen consisted of CD4+ T cells sorted from PBMCs after roughly 18-hour stimulation, obtained from a patient who received antiretroviral therapy. These receptor sequences come from an adult man with HIV who was CMV-seropositive.

V gene TRBV7-9 combines with J gene TRBJ1-4; D perhaps matches TRBD1 (5 bases). V gave up 2 bases and J gave up 2 bases, with 15 bases separating them. This CDR3 spans 17 amino acids. Germline CDR1 and CDR2: SEHNR and FQNEAQ (reference sequence). Written as DNA, the CDR3 is TGTGCCAGCAGCTTATTCATCGGGGGAATGACTAATGAAAAACTGTTTTTT. Its protein is CASSLFIGGMTNEKLFF.

V and J are TRBV7-2 and TRBJ1-3; D is uncertain. V lost 3 bases and J lost 0, with 3 bases in between. This CDR3 has 13 amino acids. The germline V gene encodes CDR1 SGHTA and CDR2 FQGNSA. The CDR3 DNA reads as TGTGCCAGCAGCTTGAGCTCTGGAAACACCATATATTTT. Translation gives CASSLSSGNTIYF.

This clone was found once. V gene TRBV18 combines with J gene TRBJ2-6; 8 nucleotides agree with TRBD1. V dropped 6 bases and J dropped 1; count of bases not matched to a gene: 8. The CDR3 loop spans 17 amino acids. Germline V CDR1 and CDR2: KGHSH, LQKENI. The CDR3 protein is CASSSGTGKSGANVLTF. DNA of the CDR3: TGTGCCAGCTCTTCCGGGACAGGAAAATCTGGGGCCAACGTCCTGACTTTC.

The chain is built from TRBV7-9 and TRBJ2-3; D uncertain. Trimming left V 4 bases short and J 2 bases short, with 7 bases between. The CDR3 has 13 residues. CDR1 is SEHNR, CDR2 FQNEAQ, per germline (reference sequence). The CDR3 region has the DNA TGTGCCAGCAGCTCTGCTTTCACAGATACGCAGTATTTT. This codes for CASSSAFTDTQYF.

The chain carries TRBV7-2 and TRBJ1-3; 10 nucleotides line up with TRBD1. The V gene end was trimmed by 5 bases and the J gene end by 2 bases; junction bases not matched to a gene: 6. Germline CDR1 reads SGHTA; CDR2 reads FQGNSA. This CDR3 region has 16 residues. CDR3 in amino acids: CASSPTTGGTGNTIYF. The CDR3 DNA follows: TGTGCCAGCAGCCCGACGACAGGGGGCACTGGAAACACCATATATTTT.

The V and J genes are TRBV4-3 and TRBJ1-6, with D uncertain. The CDR3 extends over 12 amino acids. V shed 0 bases and J shed 10 bases, with 4 bases lying between them. CDR1 LGHNA and CDR2 YSLEER come from the germline V gene. CDR3 protein: CASSQDSSPLHF. CDR3 bases: TGCGCCAGCAGCCAAGATAGCTCACCCCTCCACTTT.

DNA of the CDR3: TGTGCCAGCTCACCATCAGCAGGGAACGAAAAACTGTTTTTT. Its translation: CASSPSAGNEKLFF. The rearrangement uses TRBV18 and TRBJ1-4; D might be TRBD1 (5 bases). The CDR3 has 14 residues. V dropped 2 bases and J dropped 8 bases, with 12 bases sitting between them. Germline CDR1 reads KGHSH; CDR2 reads LQKENI.

This clone was observed once. This chain joins TRBV5-1 and TRBJ2-7; D is ambiguous. Germline V CDR1 and CDR2: SGHRS, YFSETQ. The length of the CDR3 is 13 residues. V lost 0 bases, J lost 3 bases, and 7 bases lay in between. The CDR3 loop reads CASSLEGFYEQYF. CDR3 nucleotides: TGCGCCAGCAGCTTGGAGGGTTTCTACGAGCAGTACTTC.

The chain carries TRBV19 and TRBJ1-5; D is undetermined. V was cut by 5 bases and J by 0 bases, with 14 bases left in between. The CDR3 length is 16 residues. Germline V gives CDR1 LNHDA, CDR2 SQIVND (reference sequence). This chain's CDR3 is CASSRTEPYSNQPQHF. Here the CDR3 DNA reads TGTGCCAGTAGTCGTACAGAGCCTTATAGCAATCAGCCCCAGCATTTT.